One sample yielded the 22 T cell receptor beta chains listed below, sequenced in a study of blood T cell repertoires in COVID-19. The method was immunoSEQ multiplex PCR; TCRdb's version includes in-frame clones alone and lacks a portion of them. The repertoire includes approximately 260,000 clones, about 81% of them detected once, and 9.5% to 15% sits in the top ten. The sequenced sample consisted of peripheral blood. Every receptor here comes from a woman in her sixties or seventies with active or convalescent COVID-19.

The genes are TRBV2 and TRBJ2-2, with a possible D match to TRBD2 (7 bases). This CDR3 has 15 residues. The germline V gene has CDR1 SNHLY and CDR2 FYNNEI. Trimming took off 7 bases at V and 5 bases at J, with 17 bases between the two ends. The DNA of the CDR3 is TGTGCCAGCAAGGGGGGGTCAACAGGTACCGGGGAGCTGTTTTTT. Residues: CASKGGSTGTGELFF.

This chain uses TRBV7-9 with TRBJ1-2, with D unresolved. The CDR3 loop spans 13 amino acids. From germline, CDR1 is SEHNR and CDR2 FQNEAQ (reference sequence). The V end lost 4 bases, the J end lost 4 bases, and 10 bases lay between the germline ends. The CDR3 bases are TGTGCCAGCAGCTCCAGTTTCCCCTATGGCTACACCTTC. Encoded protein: CASSSSFPYGYTF.

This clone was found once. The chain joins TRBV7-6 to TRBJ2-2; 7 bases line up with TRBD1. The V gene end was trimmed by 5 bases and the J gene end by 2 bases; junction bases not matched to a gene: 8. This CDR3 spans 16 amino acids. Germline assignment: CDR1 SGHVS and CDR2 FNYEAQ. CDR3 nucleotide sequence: TGTGCCAGCAGCCCCCGCCAGGGGGTAAACACCGGGGAGCTGTTTTTT. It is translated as CASSPRQGVNTGELFF.

The DNA for the CDR3 is TGTGCCAGCAATAGCGGGGGGCGGGGCACAGATACGCAGTATTTT. It is translated as CASNSGGRGTDTQYF. J is TRBJ2-3 and V is TRBV5-4, with 10 nucleotides matching TRBD2. Germline CDR1 and CDR2: SGHNT and YYREEE (reference sequence). V trimming: 6 bases; J trimming: 1 base; junction bases outside the gene matches: 5. This CDR3 region has 15 residues.

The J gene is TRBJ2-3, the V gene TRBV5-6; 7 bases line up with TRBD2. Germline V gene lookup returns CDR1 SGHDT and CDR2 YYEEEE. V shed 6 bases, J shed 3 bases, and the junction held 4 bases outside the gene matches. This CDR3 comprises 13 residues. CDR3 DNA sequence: TGTGCCAGCAACCGGGGGGAGACAGATACGCAGTATTTT. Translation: CASNRGETDTQYF.

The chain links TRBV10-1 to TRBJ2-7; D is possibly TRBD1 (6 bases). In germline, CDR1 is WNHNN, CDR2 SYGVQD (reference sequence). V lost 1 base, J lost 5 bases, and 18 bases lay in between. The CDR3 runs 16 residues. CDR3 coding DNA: TGCGCCAGCAGTGAGTTTTTTGGGGGCCGTTGGGACGAGCAGTACTTC. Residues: CASSEFFGGRWDEQYF.

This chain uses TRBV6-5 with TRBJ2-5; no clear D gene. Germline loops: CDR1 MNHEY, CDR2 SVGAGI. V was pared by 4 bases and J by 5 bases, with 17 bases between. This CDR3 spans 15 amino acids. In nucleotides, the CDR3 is TGTGCCAGCAGTTCCACATGGGCGCGAAGGGAGACCCAGTACTTC. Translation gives CASSSTWARRETQYF.

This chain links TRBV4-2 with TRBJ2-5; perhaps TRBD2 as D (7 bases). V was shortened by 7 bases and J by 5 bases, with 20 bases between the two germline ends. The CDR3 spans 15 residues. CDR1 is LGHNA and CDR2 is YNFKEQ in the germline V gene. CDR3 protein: CASTGGGGVGETQYF. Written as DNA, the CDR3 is TGTGCCAGCACCGGGGGCGGGGGTGTCGGGGAGACCCAGTACTTC.

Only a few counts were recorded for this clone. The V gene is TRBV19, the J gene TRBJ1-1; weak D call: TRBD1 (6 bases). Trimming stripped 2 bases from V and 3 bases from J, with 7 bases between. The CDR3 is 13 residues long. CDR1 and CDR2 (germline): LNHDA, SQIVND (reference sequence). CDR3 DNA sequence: TGTGCCAGTAGTATACAGGGGTACACTGAAGCTTTCTTT. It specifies CASSIQGYTEAFF.

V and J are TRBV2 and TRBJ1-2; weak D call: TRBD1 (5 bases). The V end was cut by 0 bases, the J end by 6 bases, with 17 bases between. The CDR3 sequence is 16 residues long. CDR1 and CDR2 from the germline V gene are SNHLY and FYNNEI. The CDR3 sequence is CASSEAAGAGYNGYTF. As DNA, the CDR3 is TGTGCCAGCAGTGAAGCGGCTGGGGCAGGGTACAATGGCTACACCTTC.

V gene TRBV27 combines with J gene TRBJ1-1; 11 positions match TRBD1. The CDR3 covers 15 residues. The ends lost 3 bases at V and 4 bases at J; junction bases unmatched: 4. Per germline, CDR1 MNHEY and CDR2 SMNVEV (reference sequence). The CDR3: CASSFWGQGGTEAFF. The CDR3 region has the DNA TGTGCCAGCAGTTTCTGGGGACAGGGGGGCACTGAAGCTTTCTTT.

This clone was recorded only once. The CDR3 is CATGKGENTEAFF. The CDR3 nucleotides are TGTGCCACAGGGAAGGGGGAGAACACTGAAGCTTTCTTT. V is TRBV10-3 and J is TRBJ1-1, with TRBD1 as a possible D gene (6 bases). CDR1 is ENHRY and CDR2 is SYGVKD in the germline V gene. The CDR3 has 13 residues. Trimming took off 10 bases at V and 1 base at J, with 13 bases between the two ends.

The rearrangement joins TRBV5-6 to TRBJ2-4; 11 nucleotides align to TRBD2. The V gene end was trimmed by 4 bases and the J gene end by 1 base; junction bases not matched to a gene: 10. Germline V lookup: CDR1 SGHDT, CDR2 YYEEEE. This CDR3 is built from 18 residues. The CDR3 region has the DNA TGTGCCAGCAGCCTAGGACTAGCGGGCAACGAGGCCAAAAACATTCAGTACTTC. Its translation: CASSLGLAGNEAKNIQYF.

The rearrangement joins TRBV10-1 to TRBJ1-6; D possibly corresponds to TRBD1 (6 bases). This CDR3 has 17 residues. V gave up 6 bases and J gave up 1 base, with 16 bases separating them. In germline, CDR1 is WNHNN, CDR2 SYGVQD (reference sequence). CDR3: CASRKRQARSYNSPLHF. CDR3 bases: TGCGCCAGCAGAAAAAGACAGGCGAGGTCCTATAATTCACCCCTCCACTTT.

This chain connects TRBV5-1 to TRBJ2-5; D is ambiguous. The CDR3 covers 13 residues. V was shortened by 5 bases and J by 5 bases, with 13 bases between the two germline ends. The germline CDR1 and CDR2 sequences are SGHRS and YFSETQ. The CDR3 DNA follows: TGCGCCAGCAGATATACTACGCGGGAGACCCAGTACTTC. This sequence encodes CASRYTTRETQYF.

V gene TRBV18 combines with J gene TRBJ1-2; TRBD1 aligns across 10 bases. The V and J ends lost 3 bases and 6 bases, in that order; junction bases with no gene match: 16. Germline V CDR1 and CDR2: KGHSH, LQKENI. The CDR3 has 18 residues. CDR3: CASSPTGIIGTGADGYTF. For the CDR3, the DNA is TGTGCCAGCTCACCGACCGGGATTATCGGGACAGGGGCGGATGGCTACACCTTC. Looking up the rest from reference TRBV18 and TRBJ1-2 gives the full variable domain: NAGVMQNPRHLVRRRGQEARLRCSPMKGHSHVYWYRQLPEEGLKFMVYLQKENIIDESGMPKERFSAEFPKEGPSILRIQQVVRGDSAAYFCASSPTGIIGTGADGYTFGSGTRLTVV.

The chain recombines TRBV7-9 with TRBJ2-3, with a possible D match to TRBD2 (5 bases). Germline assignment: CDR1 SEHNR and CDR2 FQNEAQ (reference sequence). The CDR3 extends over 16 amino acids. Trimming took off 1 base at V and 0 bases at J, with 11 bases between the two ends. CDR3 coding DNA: TGTGCCAGCAGCTTAGACGGCGGAGGAAGCACAGATACGCAGTATTTT. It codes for CASSLDGGGSTDTQYF.

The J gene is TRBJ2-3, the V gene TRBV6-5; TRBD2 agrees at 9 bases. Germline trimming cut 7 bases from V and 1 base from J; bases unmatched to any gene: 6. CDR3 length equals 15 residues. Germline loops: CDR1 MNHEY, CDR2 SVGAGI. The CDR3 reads CASTPGLARTDTQYF. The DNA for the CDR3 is TGTGCCAGCACCCCCGGACTAGCGCGCACAGATACGCAGTATTTT.

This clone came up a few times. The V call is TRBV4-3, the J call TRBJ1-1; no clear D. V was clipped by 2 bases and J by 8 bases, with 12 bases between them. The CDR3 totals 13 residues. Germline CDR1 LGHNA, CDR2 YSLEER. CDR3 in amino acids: CASSQPGVHEAFF. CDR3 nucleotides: TGCGCCAGCAGCCAACCCGGGGTCCACGAAGCTTTCTTT.

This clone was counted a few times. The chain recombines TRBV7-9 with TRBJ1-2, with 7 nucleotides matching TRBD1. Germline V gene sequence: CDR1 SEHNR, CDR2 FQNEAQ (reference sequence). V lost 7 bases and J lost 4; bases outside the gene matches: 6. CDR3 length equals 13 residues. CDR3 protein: CASTKTGSYGYTF. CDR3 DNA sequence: TGTGCCAGCACTAAGACAGGGAGCTATGGCTACACCTTC.

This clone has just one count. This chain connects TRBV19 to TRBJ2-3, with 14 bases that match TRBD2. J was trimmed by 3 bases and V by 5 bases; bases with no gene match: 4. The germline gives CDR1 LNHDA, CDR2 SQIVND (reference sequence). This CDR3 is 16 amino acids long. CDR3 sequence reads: CASSLGLAGATDTQYF. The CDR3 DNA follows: TGTGCCAGTAGTTTGGGACTAGCGGGGGCTACAGATACGCAGTATTTT. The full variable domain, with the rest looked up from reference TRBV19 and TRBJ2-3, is DGGITQSPKYLFRKEGQNVTLSCEQNLNHDAMYWYRQDPGQGLRLIYYSQIVNDFQKGDIAEGYSVSREKKESFPLTVTSAQKNPTAFYLCASSLGLAGATDTQYFGPGTRLTVL.

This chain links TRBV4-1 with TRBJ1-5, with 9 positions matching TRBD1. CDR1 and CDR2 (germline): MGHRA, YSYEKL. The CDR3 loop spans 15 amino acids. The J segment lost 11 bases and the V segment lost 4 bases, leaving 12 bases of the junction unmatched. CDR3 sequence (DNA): TGCGCCAGCAGCCCCGGGGGGACAGGGCAGAGGGCCCAGCATTTT. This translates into CASSPGGTGQRAQHF.